Listed here is a single TCR beta chain. The data belong to a study of blood T cell repertoires in COVID-19. Assay used: immunoSEQ multiplex PCR; TCRdb lists only in-frame clones, some missing. This table holds approximately 89,000 clones, around four fifths found once. V lost 4 bases and J lost 7, with 11 bases in between. The CDR3 contains 12 residues. Per the germline V gene, CDR1 is MNHEY and CDR2 is SVGEGT. Sequencing input: peripheral blood. The chain combines TRBV6-2 or TRBV6-3 with TRBJ2-7; D call uncertain. The clonotype originates from a woman between 65 and 79 years old with active or convalescent COVID-19. Here the CDR3 DNA reads TGTGCCAGCAGTTTATACACACTAGAGCAGTACTTC. Its translation: CASSLYTLEQYF.